This entry lists 9 T cell receptor beta chains sequenced from one sample in a study of cytomegalovirus exposure and HLA in healthy donors. 60 Vbeta and 13 Jbeta primers were used in PCR. TCRdb's table, derived via immunoSEQ multiplex PCR, lists solely in-frame clones and lacks some. The sample shows a few hundred thousand clones, more than 80% of them seen only once. The specimen was PBMCs. The source is a man younger than 40 in good health and CMV-seronegative.

This sequence joins TRBV6-6 and TRBJ1-2, with a possible D match to TRBD1 (6 bases). Trimming pared 7 bases from V and 7 bases from J, leaving 19 bases between. The CDR3 is 14 amino acids. Germline V gene sequence: CDR1 MNHNY, CDR2 SVGAGI (reference sequence). The CDR3, as DNA: TGTGCCAGCATCGACACAGGAGGGGGGGGTGGCTACACCTTC. This gives the protein CASIDTGGGGGYTF.

The V and J genes are TRBV5-1 and TRBJ1-1; 7 bases align to TRBD1. CDR1 and CDR2 from the germline V gene are SGHRS and YFSETQ. V gave up 2 bases and J gave up 0 bases; unmatched junction bases: 4. CDR3 length equals 15 residues. Here the CDR3 DNA reads TGCGCCAGCAGCTTAACAGGGGCCCTGAACACTGAAGCTTTCTTT. Its protein is CASSLTGALNTEAFF.

The genes are TRBV10-3 and TRBJ2-1; 13 positions agree with TRBD2. V shed 4 bases and J 5 bases; nucleotides not matched to a gene: 5. CDR1 ENHRY and CDR2 SYGVKD come from the germline V gene. The CDR3 is 16 residues long. CDR3 protein: CAISGPGLAGNNEQFF. CDR3 bases: TGTGCCATCAGTGGTCCGGGACTAGCGGGGAACAATGAGCAGTTCTTC.

This clone has only one observation. Sequence at one end of the junction differs from germline and may be a read error. The chain is built from TRBV7-7 and TRBJ2-5; TRBD1 aligns across 11 bases. Germline CDR1 SSHAT, CDR2 FNYEAQ (reference sequence). The CDR3 extends over 15 amino acids. For the CDR3, the DNA is TGTGCTAGCAGCTTAGGTGGACAGGGGGCCCAGACCCAGTACTTC. Protein: CASSLGGQGAQTQYF.

This clone has a handful of counts. J is TRBJ2-7 and V is TRBV28; possibly TRBD2 for D (7 bases). This CDR3 spans 15 amino acids. Trimming took off 2 bases at V and 2 bases at J, with 13 bases between the two ends. Looked up from germline, CDR1 is MDHEN and CDR2 is SYDVKM. CDR3: CASSLPGRDTYEQYF. DNA of the CDR3: TGTGCCAGCAGTTTACCTGGGAGGGACACCTACGAGCAGTACTTC.

Details on this clone: This sample also contains other DNA sequences that code for the same CDR3. This sequence joins TRBV5-1 and TRBJ2-5; possibly TRBD2 for D (6 bases). The CDR3 totals 11 residues. V was cut by 5 bases and J by 5 bases, with 7 bases left in between. Looked up from germline, CDR1 is SGHRS and CDR2 is YFSETQ. CDR3 in amino acids: CASREGETQYF. CDR3 nucleotide sequence: TGCGCCAGCAGGGAGGGGGAGACCCAGTACTTC.

CDR3: CASSVEGMLAGSTEAFF. The CDR3 coding sequence is TGTGCCAGCAGCGTAGAGGGGATGTTGGCGGGGAGCACTGAAGCTTTCTTT. This chain uses TRBV9 with TRBJ1-1; D is possibly TRBD1 (5 bases). Germline V gene sequence: CDR1 SGDLS, CDR2 YYNGEE. Trimming pared 0 bases from V and 4 bases from J, leaving 19 bases between. The CDR3 sequence is 17 residues long. The full variable domain, completed using reference TRBV9 and TRBJ1-1, is DSGVTQTPKHLITATGQRVTLRCSPRSGDLSVYWYQQSLDQGLQFLIQYYNGEERAKGNILERFSAQQFPDLHSELNLSSLELGDSALYFCASSVEGMLAGSTEAFFGQGTRLTVV.

The chain carries TRBV13 and TRBJ2-1; 8 bases line up with TRBD2. Per germline, CDR1 PRHDT and CDR2 FYEKMQ (reference sequence). The CDR3 has 18 amino acids. Trimming removed 5 bases from V and 0 bases from J; junction bases left unmatched: 12. The CDR3 bases are TGTGCCAGCAGCCGCCGCGATAGCGGGGAGAGCTCCTACAATGAGCAGTTCTTC. Protein sequence: CASSRRDSGESSYNEQFF. Together with reference TRBV13 and TRBJ2-1, the CDR3 gives the full variable domain: AAGVIQSPRHLIKEKRETATLKCYPIPRHDTVYWYQQGPGQDPQFLISFYEKMQSDKGSIPDRFSAQQFSDYHSELNMSSLELGDSALYFCASSRRDSGESSYNEQFFGPGTRLTVL.

The chain joins TRBV19 to TRBJ1-1; no clear D gene. Trimming shortened V by 9 bases and J by 0 bases, and 5 bases separated the two germline ends. The germline V gene has CDR1 LNHDA and CDR2 SQIVND (reference sequence). The CDR3 totals 11 residues. CDR3 region: CASLMNTEAFF. In nucleotides, the CDR3 is TGTGCCAGCCTTATGAACACTGAAGCTTTCTTT.